The 19 T cell receptor beta chains given below trace back to one sample, sequenced in a study of shared clonotypes between healthy human individuals. As defined, naive CD8 cells were CD45RO-negative and positively selected for CCR7, with terminally differentiated effector memory CD45RA+ cells excluded. The assay was immunoSEQ multiplex PCR, and TCRdb's table has in-frame clones only and misses some. The sample comprises around 2,000,000 clones, about 93% of which are singletons, and under 2% rests with the top ten. Input material: naive CD8+ T cells from PBMCs. The receptors shown here come from a man aged 18 to 35 in good health. Some clones in this sample may be carry-over from other donors' samples.

The chain employs TRBV10-3 and TRBJ2-5, with 8 nucleotides matching TRBD2. The CDR3 consists of 15 residues. Germline V lookup: CDR1 ENHRY, CDR2 SYGVKD. Trimming cost V 1 base and J 5 bases; bases outside gene matches: 6. The CDR3 DNA reads as TGTGCCATCAGTGAGTTGGGGCGGGAGGCTGAGACCCAGTACTTC. This gives the protein CAISELGREAETQYF.

V and J are TRBV7-9 and TRBJ1-1; D is undetermined. V dropped 5 bases and J dropped 3 bases, with 16 bases sitting between them. This CDR3 contains 15 residues. CDR1 and CDR2 (germline): SEHNR, FQNEAQ (reference sequence). The CDR3 nucleotides read TGTGCCAGCAGCACAAAAACGGTCTCGGACACTGAAGCTTTCTTT. Translating it yields CASSTKTVSDTEAFF. Filled out from reference TRBV7-9 and TRBJ1-1, the complete variable domain reads DTGVSQNPRHKITKRGQNVTFRCDPISEHNRLYWYRQTLGQGPEFLTYFQNEAQLEKSRLLSDRFSAERPKGSFSTLEIQRTEQGDSAMYLCASSTKTVSDTEAFFGQGTRLTVV.

V usage is TRBV19 and J usage is TRBJ2-3; no reliable D call. Germline V CDR1 and CDR2: LNHDA, SQIVND (reference sequence). Trimming took 4 bases from V and 1 from J, leaving 6 bases between them. The CDR3 has 13 amino acids. The CDR3 region has the DNA TGTGCCAGTAGTAGCCTGCGCACAGATACGCAGTATTTT. Protein: CASSSLRTDTQYF.

This chain links TRBV5-6 with TRBJ2-7; D is perhaps TRBD2 (6 bases). Trimming removed 9 bases from V and 5 bases from J, with 27 bases in between. The CDR3 consists of 16 residues. CDR1 and CDR2 from the germline V gene are SGHDT and YYEEEE. This chain's CDR3 is CATPPPCGTLLDEQYF. In DNA form, the CDR3 reads TGTGCCACCCCACCCCCTTGCGGGACTCTTCTTGACGAGCAGTACTTC. Variable domain in full (rest from reference TRBV5-6 and TRBJ2-7): DAGVTQSPTHLIKTRGQQVTLRCSPKSGHDTVSWYQQALGQGPQFIFQYYEEEERQRGNFPDRFSGHQFPNYSSELNVNALLLGDSALYLCATPPPCGTLLDEQYFGPGTRLTVT.

In the case of this clone: A junction end diverges from the germline sequence, so it may reflect a read error. The chain links TRBV7-2 to TRBJ2-3; 9 positions agree with TRBD2. The CDR3 loop spans 16 amino acids. Per germline, CDR1 SGHTA and CDR2 FQGNSA. CDR3 amino acids: CASSLAASGIKDTQYF. The CDR3 DNA is TGTGCCAGCAGCCTAGCTGCTAGCGGGATTAAAGATACGCAGTATTTT.

The chain joins TRBV28 to TRBJ2-7, with D perhaps matching TRBD2 (5 bases). This CDR3 has 13 amino acids. The germline V gene has CDR1 MDHEN and CDR2 SYDVKM. Trimming pared 2 bases from V and 3 bases from J, leaving 8 bases between. The CDR3 is CASSLSGYYEQYF. Here the CDR3 DNA reads TGTGCCAGCAGTTTAAGCGGTTACTACGAGCAGTACTTC.

The chain has TRBV7-9 and TRBJ1-1, with 8 bases identical to TRBD1. J gave up 1 base and V 5 bases, and 9 bases lay outside the gene matches. The germline V gene encodes CDR1 SEHNR and CDR2 FQNEAQ (reference sequence). This CDR3 has 16 amino acids. Here the CDR3 DNA reads TGTGCCAGCAGCAAGCAAGGACAGGGCGCGAACACTGAAGCTTTCTTT. This gives the protein CASSKQGQGANTEAFF.

V and J are TRBV11-2 and TRBJ2-1; D may match TRBD1 or TRBD2 (5 bases each). The CDR3 sequence is 14 residues long. Per germline, CDR1 SGHAT and CDR2 FQNNGV. The V and J ends lost 5 bases and 2 bases respectively, with 10 bases between them. In nucleotides, the CDR3 is TGTGCCAGCAGCCCGCCGGGGCCCTACAATGAGCAGTTCTTC. As protein: CASSPPGPYNEQFF.

CDR3 sequence: CAISESRQGAAYNEQFF. For the CDR3, the DNA is TGTGCCATCAGTGAGTCGAGACAGGGGGCAGCCTACAATGAGCAGTTCTTC. The V call is TRBV10-3, the J call TRBJ2-1; the match to TRBD1 covers 10 bases. Per germline, CDR1 ENHRY and CDR2 SYGVKD. Trimming removed 0 bases from V and 2 bases from J; junction bases left unmatched: 4. The CDR3 loop spans 17 amino acids.

The CDR3 loop is CASSFASGYSYEQYF. DNA of the CDR3: TGTGCCAGCAGTTTTGCGTCCGGATACTCCTACGAGCAGTACTTC. This rearrangement joins TRBV27 to TRBJ2-7; D unresolved. Trimming took 3 bases from V and 0 from J, leaving 12 bases between them. The length of the CDR3 is 15 residues. Germline-derived CDR1 and CDR2 are MNHEY and SMNVEV (reference sequence).

The chain combines TRBV7-2 with TRBJ1-3, with D tentatively TRBD1 (6 bases). The germline gives CDR1 SGHTA, CDR2 FQGNSA. V was clipped by 7 bases and J by 4 bases, with 17 bases between them. CDR3 length: 15 amino acids. The CDR3 DNA reads as TGTGCCAGCATGCGGCGGGGGGCTTCAGGAAACACCATATATTTT. Translated: CASMRRGASGNTIYF. Filled out from reference TRBV7-2 and TRBJ1-3, the complete variable domain reads GAGVSQSPSNKVTEKGKDVELRCDPISGHTALYWYRQSLGQGLEFLIYFQGNSAPDKSGLPSDRFSAERTGGSVSTLTIQRTQQEDSAVYLCASMRRGASGNTIYFGEGSWLTVV.

The CDR3 protein is CSVPGSTYEQYF. DNA of the CDR3: TGCAGCGTTCCCGGGTCCACCTACGAGCAGTACTTC. The gene calls are TRBV29-1 and TRBJ2-7; D uncertain. V was trimmed by 5 bases and J by 2 bases, leaving 10 bases between them. The CDR3 has 12 amino acids. Germline CDR1 reads SQVTM; CDR2 reads ANQGSEA.

Of note for this clone: Other DNA sequences from this sample encode an identical CDR3 as well. CDR3 nucleotide sequence: TGTGCCAGCAGTTTACTTGGACAGAGGAATCAGCCCCAGCATTTT. This encodes CASSLLGQRNQPQHF. This chain joins TRBV27 and TRBJ1-5; a weak D match, TRBD1 (6 bases). This CDR3 is built from 15 residues. Germline CDR1 MNHEY, CDR2 SMNVEV (reference sequence). V lost 2 bases to trimming and J lost 4 bases, with 12 bases between them.

This clone has just one count. V is TRBV28 and J is TRBJ2-1; 10 bases are a match to TRBD1. The V segment lost 1 base and the J segment 16 bases; nucleotides outside the gene matches: 4. The germline V gene encodes CDR1 MDHEN and CDR2 SYDVKM. The CDR3 consists of 12 residues. Here the CDR3 DNA reads TGTGCCAGCAGTTTATTCGGGACAGGGGACTTCTTC. Protein sequence: CASSLFGTGDFF.

The chain uses TRBV28 and TRBJ2-1; 14 positions agree with TRBD2. This CDR3 is 18 amino acids long. J lost 4 bases, V lost 4 bases, and 9 bases had no gene match. Per germline, CDR1 MDHEN and CDR2 SYDVKM. The CDR3 loop reads CASSSRRLAGGQYNEQFF. The CDR3 bases are TGTGCCAGCAGTTCCCGACGACTAGCGGGAGGGCAGTACAATGAGCAGTTCTTC.

V usage is TRBV28 and J usage is TRBJ1-2; unclear D gene. Trimming took off 1 base at V and 4 bases at J, with 13 bases between the two ends. The V gene's germline CDR1 is MDHEN and CDR2 SYDVKM. The CDR3 loop spans 15 amino acids. In DNA, the CDR3 is TGTGCCAGCAGTTTATCAACAGCCCTTTCCTATGGCTACACCTTC. It translates to CASSLSTALSYGYTF.

The J gene is TRBJ2-7, the V gene TRBV9; 9 nucleotides agree with TRBD2. The CDR3 has 14 amino acids. The germline V gene encodes CDR1 SGDLS and CDR2 YYNGEE. V shed 4 bases, J shed 4 bases, and the junction held 6 bases outside the gene matches. In DNA form, the CDR3 reads TGTGCCAGCAGCCCCCGGACTAGCGCGTACGAGCAGTACTTC. Translated, it gives CASSPRTSAYEQYF.

A few counts support this clone. The chain joins TRBV19 to TRBJ2-1; D is tentatively TRBD1 or TRBD2 (7 bases each). The germline gives CDR1 LNHDA, CDR2 SQIVND (reference sequence). CDR3 size: 15 residues. Trimming pared 5 bases from V and 7 bases from J, leaving 18 bases between. CDR3 nucleotide sequence: TGTGCCAGTAGTCCCGACAGGGAGGGTAATAATGAGCAGTTCTTC. This translates into CASSPDREGNNEQFF.

The V call is TRBV14, the J call TRBJ1-2, with TRBD1 as a possible D gene (5 bases). Germline-derived CDR1 and CDR2 are SGHDN and FVKESK. The CDR3 covers 15 residues. Trimming pared 0 bases from V and 8 bases from J, leaving 16 bases between. The CDR3 coding sequence is TGTGCCAGCAGCCAAGACCGGGGGATCCCTGGGGGCTACACCTTC. It encodes CASSQDRGIPGGYTF.